This TCR beta chain was sequenced in a study of blood T cell repertoires in COVID-19. Study-wide context: Sites across the United States, Italy and Spain contributed samples from acute and convalescent COVID-19. The analysed material was cDNA or gDNA that came from T cells, B-cell-depleted T cells, or PBMCs.

Methods used by the authors: Counts of nucleated cells, estimated from reference gene primer amplification, were obtained. Profiling relied on immunoSEQ multiplex PCR, and the TCRdb table lists in-frame clones only, not all of them. D and trimming were read from the DNA, whereas the V and J calls and clone size are those reported in that table. The sample carries roughly 68,000 clones, 84% recorded once. The CDR3 length is 17 residues. Germline CDR1 reads KGHSH; CDR2 reads LQKENI. The ends were cut back, 6 bases at V and 0 bases at J, with 19 bases in the middle. This rearrangement joins TRBV18 to TRBJ2-3; D is perhaps TRBD1 (5 bases). This clonotype originated in a man aged 50-59 years with active COVID-19. Sequencing was done on a sample of peripheral blood. CDR3 nucleotides: TGTGCCAGCTCCCTTAACCAGGCGGACACTAGCACAGATACGCAGTATTTT. Translation gives CASSLNQADTSTDTQYF.